The clone carrying this T cell receptor beta chain has a handful of counts. Its specificity is unknown. This sample is drawn from a study of spatial heterogeneity in lung cancer. About the research overall: Every unique TCR and UMI combination, on average, appeared more than ten times in raw reads.

The V gene end was trimmed by 2 bases and the J gene end by 6 bases; junction bases not matched to a gene: 10. Germline values: CDR1 LNHDA, CDR2 SQIVND (reference sequence). This CDR3 has 17 residues. Study-level points and caveats: Relative to follow-up, resection was when ubiquitous expanded tumor TCRs appeared more in blood.

As for time point: sample taken at primary tumor resection. TCRs were sequenced from unsorted whole RNA of tumor, nontumor lung or PBMC. TCRdb processed the 5' RACE reads anew with MiXCR; each CDR3 protein has one entry. Of tens of thousands of distinct CDR3 sequences in the sample, approximately 12% are singletons; the top ten hold around 4.6%. The TCR comes from a male donor with early-stage non-small cell lung cancer. The chain couples TRBV19 to TRBJ2-1, with TRBD2 identical over 10 bases. The sample consisted of PBMCs, taken at surgery. DNA of the CDR3: TGTGCCAGTAGTATAAGGAGCGGGGGGGGGACTGGCAATGAGCAGTTCTTC. It is translated as CASSIRSGGGTGNEQFF.